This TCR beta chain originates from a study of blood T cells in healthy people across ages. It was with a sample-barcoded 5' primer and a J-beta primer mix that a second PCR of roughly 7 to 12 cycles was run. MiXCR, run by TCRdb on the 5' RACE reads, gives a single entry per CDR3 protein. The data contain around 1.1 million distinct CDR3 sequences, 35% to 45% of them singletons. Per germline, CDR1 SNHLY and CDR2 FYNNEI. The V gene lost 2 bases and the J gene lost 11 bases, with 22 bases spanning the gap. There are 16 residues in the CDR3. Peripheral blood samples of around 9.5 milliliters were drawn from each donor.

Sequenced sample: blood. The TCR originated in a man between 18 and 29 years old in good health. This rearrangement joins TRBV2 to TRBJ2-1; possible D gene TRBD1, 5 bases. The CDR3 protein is CASSEWSGPLGDKQFF. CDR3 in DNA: TGTGCCAGCAGTGAATGGTCAGGGCCCCTAGGAGACAAGCAGTTCTTC.